The 12 T cell receptor beta chains below all came from one sample that was sequenced in a study of shared clonotypes between healthy human individuals. The protocol was immunoSEQ multiplex PCR, while the TCRdb copy is restricted to in-frame clones and leaves out a portion. This table has around 430,000 clones, around 75% appearing once. Sequenced material: PBMCs. The origin of the receptors is a woman aged 40 to 50 in good health. Some clones in this sample may be carry-over from other donors' samples.

The chain couples TRBV6-6 to TRBJ1-2; D call uncertain. Trimming cost V 4 bases and J 8 bases, with 11 bases left between them. This CDR3 has 12 amino acids. Germline CDR1 is MNHNY and CDR2 is SVGAGI (reference sequence). DNA of the CDR3: TGTGCCAGCAGTTCAGCGGGTACGGGCTACACCTTC. This gives the protein CASSSAGTGYTF.

In this sample, this clone turned up many times. The J gene is TRBJ1-4, the V gene TRBV27; tentatively, D is TRBD1 (5 bases). The CDR3 sequence is 21 residues long. Germline CDR1 and CDR2: MNHEY and SMNVEV (reference sequence). The V gene lost 6 bases and the J gene lost 1 base, with 30 bases spanning the gap. The CDR3 DNA is TGTGCCAGCAGCCCGGGCATTCATCGAGGGCTCAAAAGGGGAACTAATGAAAAACTGTTTTTT. As protein: CASSPGIHRGLKRGTNEKLFF.

This sequence joins TRBV25-1 and TRBJ1-1; no clear D. V lost 4 bases and J 0 bases, leaving 6 bases between the germline ends. From germline, CDR1 is MGHDK and CDR2 SYGVNS. CDR3 size: 13 residues. The CDR3 here is CASSVNVNTEAFF. In DNA, the CDR3 is TGTGCCAGCAGTGTTAATGTGAACACTGAAGCTTTCTTT.

Notes on this clone: Other DNA sequences in this specimen translate into the identical CDR3. The chain combines TRBV7-3 with TRBJ1-1, with D possibly TRBD1 on 5 matching bases. From germline, CDR1 is SGHTA and CDR2 FQGTGA. CDR3 size: 14 residues. Deletions cut 1 base from V and 4 bases from J, with 10 bases between. The CDR3 loop reads CASSLMGPGTEAFF. The CDR3 DNA reads as TGTGCCAGCAGCTTAATGGGACCGGGCACTGAAGCTTTCTTT.

This chain links TRBV11-1 with TRBJ2-7; unclear D gene. The CDR3 spans 14 residues. CDR1 and CDR2 (germline): SGHAT, FQDESV (reference sequence). V lost 1 base and J 6 bases, leaving 13 bases between the germline ends. The chain's CDR3 is CASSLVSSISEQYF. CDR3 nucleotides: TGTGCCAGCAGCTTAGTCTCCTCCATAAGCGAGCAGTACTTC.

CDR3 in DNA: TGTGCCAGCAGTTTAGGAGGTTCGGTTTTCTCTGGAAACACCATATATTTT. Amino acids: CASSLGGSVFSGNTIYF. The rearrangement joins TRBV28 to TRBJ1-3; the D is unclear. This CDR3 contains 17 residues. V lost 2 bases and J 0 bases, leaving 14 bases between the germline ends. Germline V CDR1 and CDR2: MDHEN, SYDVKM.

DNA of the CDR3: TGTGCCAGCAGCTTGGCAGGGGAATTCGACGAGCAGTACTTC. Translating it yields CASSLAGEFDEQYF. The chain joins TRBV7-2 to TRBJ2-7, with D perhaps TRBD1 (6 bases). Trimming cost V 3 bases and J 5 bases, with 14 bases left between them. In germline, CDR1 is SGHTA, CDR2 FQGNSA. This CDR3 contains 14 residues. The full variable domain, completed using reference TRBV7-2 and TRBJ2-7, is GAGVSQSPSNKVTEKGKDVELRCDPISGHTALYWYRQSLGQGLEFLIYFQGNSAPDKSGLPSDRFSAERTGGSVSTLTIQRTQQEDSAVYLCASSLAGEFDEQYFGPGTRLTVT.

This rearrangement joins TRBV7-2 to TRBJ2-1; D not certain. Trimming pared 2 bases from V and 5 bases from J, leaving 7 bases between. Germline CDR1 and CDR2: SGHTA and FQGNSA. The CDR3 totals 13 residues. CDR3 protein: CASSLSLDNEQFF. The CDR3, as DNA: TGTGCCAGCAGCTTAAGTCTTGACAATGAGCAGTTCTTC. Variable domain in full (rest from reference TRBV7-2 and TRBJ2-1): GAGVSQSPSNKVTEKGKDVELRCDPISGHTALYWYRQSLGQGLEFLIYFQGNSAPDKSGLPSDRFSAERTGGSVSTLTIQRTQQEDSAVYLCASSLSLDNEQFFGPGTRLTVL.

The J gene is TRBJ1-3, the V gene TRBV29-1; D gene unclear. Germline lookup yields CDR1 SQVTM and CDR2 ANQGSEA. The CDR3 runs to 13 residues. Trimming stripped 7 bases from V and 0 bases from J, with 10 bases between. CDR3 nucleotide sequence: TGCAGCGCCGGTCACAGCTCTGGAAACACCATATATTTT. It specifies CSAGHSSGNTIYF.

This clone appeared a few times. This sample also contains other DNA sequences that code for the same CDR3. The rearrangement links TRBV10-3 to TRBJ1-2; D ambiguous. Germline assignment: CDR1 ENHRY and CDR2 SYGVKD. There are 11 residues in the CDR3. V was clipped by 3 bases and J by 8 bases, with 7 bases between them. Here the CDR3 DNA reads TGTGCCATCAGTGAAGGAGGCGGCTACACCTTC. Amino acids: CAISEGGGYTF.

The V and J genes are TRBV7-3 and TRBJ1-2; D is ambiguous. V lost 0 bases, J lost 3 bases, and 5 bases lay in between. Per germline, CDR1 SGHTA and CDR2 FQGTGA. CDR3 length: 13 residues. CDR3 nucleotide sequence: TGTGCCAGCAGCTTAACAGGGTACTATGGCTACACCTTC. Its protein product is CASSLTGYYGYTF.

This clone has a handful of counts. The chain carries TRBV9 and TRBJ2-1; D unresolved. The CDR3 has 17 residues. Per germline, CDR1 SGDLS and CDR2 YYNGEE. Trimming left V 0 bases short and J 8 bases short, with 21 bases between. Here the CDR3 reads CASSVASSFLGYDEQFF. The CDR3 bases are TGTGCCAGCAGCGTAGCTTCTAGTTTCTTGGGGTACGATGAGCAGTTCTTC.